These T cell receptor beta chains were read from a single sample in a study of T cell clonotyping in hematopoietic cell transplantation. Only in-frame clones appear in the TCRdb table, and some are missing; sequencing was by immunoSEQ multiplex PCR. The sample has roughly 4,700 clones, roughly 91% seen once. Sequencing input: peripheral blood mononuclear cells. The receptor source for this set is a man aged 40-49 years in good health. Some clones in this sample may be carry-over from other donors' samples. The CDR3 runs from the conserved cysteine through the conserved F or W. Fields, in order: clone size, J gene, D gene, V gene, CDR3 DNA, CDR3 protein. The D gene is left open where the match is weak. Rows may omit the clone size; those that give it use once, few, many or a size class.

NA	TRBJ2-3	NA	TRBV6-5	TGTGCCAGCAGGTCAGGGACGAGCACAGATACGCAGTATTTT	CASRSGTSTDTQYF
NA	TRBJ2-1	TRBD2	TRBV27	TGTGCCAGCAGTTTATCGCCGCGGGGGGGCCGTAGTGAGCAGTTCTTC	CASSLSPRGGRSEQFF
NA	TRBJ2-6	TRBD1	TRBV2	TGTGCCAGCAGTCCCACCCGGGGACAGGGGGCAAGTGGAAACTCTGGGGCCAACGTCCTGACTTTC	CASSPTRGQGASGNSGANVLTF
NA	TRBJ1-5	NA	TRBV28	TGTGCCAGCAGCCCCCAACTTTACAGACCCCAGCATTTT	CASSPQLYRPQHF
few	TRBJ1-5	NA	TRBV5-1	TGCGCCAGCAGCTTGGATACCGGGAATCAGCCCCAGCATTTT	CASSLDTGNQPQHF
NA	TRBJ2-6	NA	TRBV6-1	TGTGCCAGCAGTGAAGGGGGGTCTGGGGCCAACGTCCTGACTTTC	CASSEGGSGANVLTF
few	TRBJ1-1	NA	TRBV10-2	TGCGCCAGCAAGGTCGGGACTGAAGCTTTCTTT	CASKVGTEAFF
once	TRBJ1-6	NA	TRBV6-5	TGTGCCAGCAAATCAGGGGCGGGGGTTAATTCACCCCTCCACTTT	CASKSGAGVNSPLHF
NA	TRBJ2-3	TRBD2	TRBV2	TGTGCCAGCAGTGAAGTGGGGGGGTCAGATACGCAGTATTTT	CASSEVGGSDTQYF
NA	TRBJ2-7	TRBD1	TRBV4-2	TGTGCCAGCAGCCAATTTCACTCCGGGACAGGGAGCTCCTACGAGCAGTACTTC	CASSQFHSGTGSSYEQYF
NA	TRBJ2-6	NA	TRBV4-3	TGCGCCAGCAGCCAAGATACAGGGTCTGGGGCCAACGTCCTGACTTTC	CASSQDTGSGANVLTF
once	TRBJ1-5	NA	TRBV28	TGTGCCAGCAGTTTAGTAGGGGAGTATCAGCCCCAGCATTTT	CASSLVGEYQPQHF
NA	TRBJ1-2	TRBD1	TRBV11-2	TGTGCCAGCAGCCCCAACCTCAGGGGGAGTGGCTACACCTTC	CASSPNLRGSGYTF
once	TRBJ2-7	NA	TRBV2	TGTGCCAGCATGGGGGACGGTGGATACGAGCAGTACTTC	CASMGDGGYEQYF
once	TRBJ1-2	TRBD1	TRBV19	TGTGCCAGTAGTGACACAGACAGGGCCTATGGCTACACCTTC	CASSDTDRAYGYTF
NA	TRBJ2-7	TRBD1	TRBV7-2	TGTGCCAGCAGCTTAGTTGCAGGGGGCGACGAGCAGTACTTC	CASSLVAGGDEQYF
NA	TRBJ2-5	NA	TRBV11-2	TGTGCCAGCAGCCCAGTCGCCGTAGAGACCCAGTACTTC	CASSPVAVETQYF